The rows below give T cell receptor beta chains drawn from one sample of a study of blood T cell repertoires in COVID-19. Method: immunoSEQ multiplex PCR; TCRdb's copy keeps in-frame clones and lacks some. This sample has fewer than 70,000 clones, with nearly 95% found just once. The sample was peripheral blood. The receptors originated from a man between 45 and 60 years old with active COVID-19. CDR3s leave out the opening cysteine and the closing phenylalanine or tryptophan. Rows may omit the clone size; those that give it use once, few, many or a size class.

CDR3aa	v_gene	j_gene	abundance
ASSQRQQGIDANYGYT	TRBV4-3	TRBJ1-2	.
ATSTGIASETGELF	TRBV18	TRBJ2-2	.
ASSPMAGLMNTEAF	TRBV7-9	TRBJ1-1	.
ASRIGVSNQPQH	TRBV2	TRBJ1-5	.
ASSPSGGEGGNTEAF	TRBV4-3	TRBJ1-1	.
ASSQDRQSYGYT	TRBV4-3	TRBJ1-2	.
ASSSGTGELF	TRBV6-5	TRBJ2-2	.
ASSSGQINTGELF	TRBV28	TRBJ2-2	.
ASSLFGDTQY	TRBV11-3	TRBJ2-3	.
ASSLQWDNLNYGYT	TRBV7-8	TRBJ1-2	.
ASGPRLAGVPGELF	TRBV12-5	TRBJ2-2	.
ASSERVGVTEAF	TRBV6-5	TRBJ1-1	.
ASSYQRGMSYEQY	TRBV6-2/TRBV6-3	TRBJ2-7	once
ASSQRGGSDTQY	TRBV3-1/TRBV3-2	TRBJ2-3	few
ASSIGTGASSYEQY	TRBV9	TRBJ2-7	.
ASSPDRGPSGELF	TRBV28	TRBJ2-2	.
ASRKGLAGAAAAQY	TRBV28	TRBJ2-3	.
ASSLESGRANEQF	TRBV5-1	TRBJ2-1	.
ASSYPQGLTEAF	TRBV6-6	TRBJ1-1	.
ASSQGPLTGGKNIQY	TRBV7-9	TRBJ2-4	.
ASSQTNTQY	TRBV14	TRBJ2-3	.
ASSLVVGELF	TRBV28	TRBJ2-2	.
ASSSTGDGANVLT	TRBV6-2/TRBV6-3	TRBJ2-6	.
ASSPPGTGFNEQY	TRBV19	TRBJ2-7	.
ASSLVGGYEQY	TRBV7-8	TRBJ2-7	.
ASWGRGRGSPLH	TRBV6-5	TRBJ1-6	few
ASSQDRALAAYTQY	TRBV4-2	TRBJ2-3	once
ASSLVQGAVGELF	TRBV5-1	TRBJ2-2	.
ASSRGGSQPQH	TRBV18	TRBJ1-5	.
ASSVGTSGGFHTQY	TRBV9	TRBJ2-3	.
ASSPPTGNANTGELF	TRBV18	TRBJ2-2	.
ASSRTGVFIHQETQY	TRBV2	TRBJ2-5	.
ASSWQDQPQH	TRBV28	TRBJ1-5	.
ATSRKTHRWESSYNEQF	TRBV15	TRBJ2-1	.
ASSRGAAGEQF	TRBV14	TRBJ2-1	.
ASSPPGPGNKQETQY	TRBV28	TRBJ2-5	.
ASSIASGGLETQY	TRBV19	TRBJ2-5	.
ASSEKTSGGYTQY	TRBV6-4	TRBJ2-3	once
ASTQTSGPYNEQF	TRBV5-1	TRBJ2-1	.
ASSSTGVGSPLH	TRBV5-1	TRBJ1-6	few
AWSGVLAGQETQY	TRBV30	TRBJ2-5	.
ASSYSTGWYGYT	TRBV6-2/TRBV6-3	TRBJ1-2	.
ASSSGGGQPQH	TRBV6-2/TRBV6-3	TRBJ1-5	.
ASSLVSGGNYNEQF	TRBV5-1	TRBJ2-1	.
ATMTGGVGKNIQY	TRBV28	TRBJ2-4	.